The 26 T cell receptor beta chains in this list originate from one sample, sequenced in a study of cytomegalovirus exposure and HLA in healthy donors. Both 60 Vbeta primers and 13 Jbeta primers went into the PCR. Some clones are missing from TCRdb's copy, which holds only in-frame ones; the method was immunoSEQ multiplex PCR. The profile shows around 94,000 clones, approximately 80% of them singletons. The specimen sequenced was PBMCs. These receptors came from a male donor in good health and CMV-seropositive.

V and J are TRBV18 and TRBJ2-7; D perhaps matches TRBD1 (7 bases). The ends were cut back, 3 bases at V and 3 bases at J, with 12 bases in the middle. The CDR3 is 14 amino acids. Germline loops: CDR1 KGHSH, CDR2 LQKENI. This CDR3 is CASSPQQGGYEQYF. The CDR3 DNA follows: TGTGCCAGCTCACCCCAGCAGGGGGGCTACGAGCAGTACTTC. The entire variable domain, with the rest obtained from reference TRBV18 and TRBJ2-7, is as follows: NAGVMQNPRHLVRRRGQEARLRCSPMKGHSHVYWYRQLPEEGLKFMVYLQKENIIDESGMPKERFSAEFPKEGPSILRIQQVVRGDSAAYFCASSPQQGGYEQYFGPGTRLTVT.

V usage is TRBV19 and J usage is TRBJ1-4; D perhaps matches TRBD1 (5 bases). The V gene's germline CDR1 is LNHDA and CDR2 SQIVND (reference sequence). This CDR3 contains 14 residues. Trimming shortened V by 7 bases and J by 6 bases, and 15 bases separated the two germline ends. CDR3 bases: TGTGCCAGTACGAGGAGGGGTACCGATGAAAAACTGTTTTTT. Encoded protein: CASTRRGTDEKLFF.

This chain links TRBV19 with TRBJ2-2, with D possibly being TRBD1 (6 bases). The CDR3 extends over 15 amino acids. Germline CDR1 reads LNHDA; CDR2 reads SQIVND (reference sequence). The V end lost 2 bases, the J end lost 3 bases, and 10 bases lay between the germline ends. CDR3 amino acids: CASSIRQAYTGELFF. Written as DNA, the CDR3 is TGTGCCAGTAGTATACGACAGGCCTACACCGGGGAGCTGTTTTTT.

The V gene is TRBV19, the J gene TRBJ2-5; 8 nucleotides agree with TRBD1. The germline CDR1 and CDR2 sequences are LNHDA and SQIVND (reference sequence). With V trimmed by 5 bases and J by 4 bases, 6 bases remained unmatched. This CDR3 has 14 amino acids. The CDR3 protein is CASSFRTGRETQYF. For the CDR3, the DNA is TGTGCCAGTAGTTTCCGGACAGGGAGAGAGACCCAGTACTTC.

This clone was picked up a small number of times. The V call is TRBV7-9, the J call TRBJ2-1, with TRBD2 matching 7 bases. With 0 bases clipped from V and 5 bases from J, the junction kept 1 base outside the gene matches. CDR1 is SEHNR, CDR2 FQNEAQ, per germline (reference sequence). The CDR3 consists of 14 residues. In DNA form, the CDR3 reads TGTGCCAGCAGCTTAGCGGGAGGGAACAATGAGCAGTTCTTC. Translating it yields CASSLAGGNNEQFF.

The rearrangement links TRBV5-4 to TRBJ2-1; no clear D gene. Deletions cut 3 bases from V and 7 bases from J, with 11 bases between. CDR1 is SGHNT, CDR2 YYREEE, per germline (reference sequence). CDR3 length: 13 residues. This CDR3 reads CASSYPPRNEQFF. CDR3 in DNA: TGTGCCAGCAGCTACCCTCCTAGGAATGAGCAGTTCTTC.

The rearrangement uses TRBV5-1 and TRBJ2-1, with D possibly TRBD2 on 5 matching bases. The CDR3 length is 15 residues. From germline, CDR1 is SGHRS and CDR2 YFSETQ. V was pared by 6 bases and J by 7 bases, with 20 bases between. The CDR3 DNA follows: TGCGCCAGCACGCCCGGGGAAGGTTTTGGTAATGAGCAGTTCTTC. It specifies CASTPGEGFGNEQFF.

The genes are TRBV7-3 and TRBJ1-1; 7 bases are shared with TRBD1. This CDR3 comprises 16 residues. Losses at the gene ends were 1 base for V and 1 base for J; bases not matched to a gene: 6. Germline V gene data show CDR1 as SGHTA and CDR2 as FQGTGA. CDR3 region: CASSLSPAGGNTEAFF. CDR3 coding DNA: TGTGCCAGCAGCTTAAGTCCTGCAGGGGGGAACACTGAAGCTTTCTTT.

The J gene is TRBJ2-1, the V gene TRBV7-3; 7 nucleotides line up with TRBD2. The length of the CDR3 is 18 residues. The V and J ends lost 5 bases and 5 bases, in that order; junction bases with no gene match: 18. Germline V gives CDR1 SGHTA, CDR2 FQGTGA. As DNA, the CDR3 is TGTGCCAGCAGCCGCAGTGCTCGGGGGGAGGGCCCGGACAATGAGCAGTTCTTC. This encodes CASSRSARGEGPDNEQFF.

This chain joins TRBV27 and TRBJ2-1, with TRBD2 identical over 11 bases. This CDR3 region has 20 residues. V gave up 2 bases and J gave up 1 base; unmatched junction bases: 13. Per the germline V gene, CDR1 is MNHEY and CDR2 is SMNVEV (reference sequence). Here the CDR3 reads CASSLRTSGWVIGSYNEQFF. In nucleotides, the CDR3 is TGTGCCAGCAGTTTAAGGACTAGCGGGTGGGTAATCGGGTCCTACAATGAGCAGTTCTTC.

This clone was counted only a few times. This rearrangement joins TRBV7-9 to TRBJ1-2; a possible D gene is TRBD1 (6 bases). The CDR3 has 16 residues. V lost 4 bases and J lost 4, with 19 bases in between. The germline CDR1 and CDR2 sequences are SEHNR and FQNEAQ (reference sequence). The CDR3 here is CASSSPDRKHIYGYTF. The DNA for the CDR3 is TGTGCCAGCAGCTCCCCGGACAGAAAGCACATCTATGGCTACACCTTC.

The V gene is TRBV25-1, the J gene TRBJ1-1, with 7 positions matching TRBD1. The germline V gene encodes CDR1 MGHDK and CDR2 SYGVNS. J was trimmed by 5 bases and V by 10 bases; bases with no gene match: 7. The CDR3 runs to 12 residues. The CDR3 region has the DNA TGTGCCACTTCGCCAGGGGGGACTGAAGCTTTCTTT. It specifies CATSPGGTEAFF.

The chain recombines TRBV23-1 with TRBJ2-3; 12 bases are shared with TRBD2. TRBV23-1 counts as an open reading frame of uncertain function. The CDR3 runs to 18 residues. V shed 7 bases, J shed 4 bases, and the junction held 15 bases outside the gene matches. The CDR3 nucleotides read TGCGCCAGCACCCATCTAGCGGGAGGGCCTCCATGCTCAGATACGCAGTATTTT. Protein product: CASTHLAGGPPCSDTQYF.

The chain carries TRBV4-2 and TRBJ2-3; 10 bases match TRBD2. Per the germline V gene, CDR1 is LGHNA and CDR2 is YNFKEQ. V lost 3 bases to trimming and J lost 1 base; unmatched junction nucleotides: 7. This CDR3 is built from 17 residues. CDR3 loop: CASSHSLLAGGTDTQYF. The DNA for the CDR3 is TGTGCCAGCAGCCACTCCCTTCTAGCGGGGGGCACAGATACGCAGTATTTT.

This chain connects TRBV10-3 to TRBJ2-6, with 10 bases identical to TRBD1. The CDR3 has 16 residues. Trimming removed 6 bases from V and 4 bases from J; junction bases left unmatched: 6. Germline lookup yields CDR1 ENHRY and CDR2 SYGVKD. The CDR3 loop is CAIRSGTGAGANVLTF. The CDR3 region has the DNA TGTGCCATCAGGTCCGGGACAGGGGCCGGGGCCAACGTCCTGACTTTC.

The rearrangement joins TRBV28 to TRBJ2-7; 10 bases align to TRBD2. The germline CDR1 and CDR2 sequences are MDHEN and SYDVKM. The V gene end was trimmed by 11 bases and the J gene end by 5 bases; junction bases not matched to a gene: 15. The length of the CDR3 is 15 residues. The CDR3 region is CASKSPGLAYHEQYF. The CDR3, as DNA: TGTGCCTCCAAAAGCCCGGGACTAGCGTACCACGAGCAGTACTTC. Full variable domain (rest looked up from reference TRBV28 and TRBJ2-7): DVKVTQSSRYLVKRTGEKVFLECVQDMDHENMFWYRQDPGLGLRLIYFSYDVKMKEKGDIPEGYSVSREKKERFSLILESASTNQTSMYLCASKSPGLAYHEQYFGPGTRLTVT.

The V gene is TRBV28, the J gene TRBJ2-2; D unclear. CDR3 length: 15 residues. The V gene lost 6 bases and the J gene lost 3 bases, with 14 bases spanning the gap. Germline assignment: CDR1 MDHEN and CDR2 SYDVKM. CDR3 sequence reads: CASRPEATDTGELFF. CDR3 in DNA: TGTGCCAGCAGACCTGAAGCGACGGACACCGGGGAGCTGTTTTTT.

This clone was seen a few times. Other DNA sequences in this sample translate to the same CDR3. The chain combines TRBV28 with TRBJ2-3; TRBD1 is a possible D gene (7 bases). The CDR3 spans 17 residues. V lost 8 bases to trimming and J lost 4 bases, with 25 bases between them. Looked up from germline, CDR1 is MDHEN and CDR2 is SYDVKM. CDR3 sequence (DNA): TGTGCCAGCTTACCAAGCGGAGGGGGCTTCGAGCCAGATACGCAGTATTTT. It encodes CASLPSGGGFEPDTQYF.

The V and J genes are TRBV5-6 and TRBJ2-1, with 8 bases aligning to TRBD1. CDR1 and CDR2 (germline): SGHDT, YYEEEE. The CDR3 runs to 15 residues. Losses at the gene ends were 1 base for V and 4 bases for J; bases not matched to a gene: 4. CDR3 region: CASSLLTGEYNEQFF. The CDR3 DNA reads as TGTGCCAGCAGCTTGTTGACAGGGGAGTACAATGAGCAGTTCTTC.

The chain has TRBV5-4 and TRBJ2-3; TRBD1 matches at 10 bases. The CDR3 totals 14 residues. Trimming took 0 bases from V and 6 from J; bases not matched to a gene: 1. Germline lookup yields CDR1 SGHNT and CDR2 YYREEE (reference sequence). CDR3 sequence reads: CASSLGQGADTQYF. CDR3 sequence (DNA): TGTGCCAGCAGCTTGGGACAGGGGGCGGATACGCAGTATTTT.

This sequence joins TRBV30 and TRBJ1-1; D is undetermined. The CDR3 is 13 residues long. Trimming shortened V by 4 bases and J by 1 base, and 10 bases separated the two germline ends. Looked up from germline, CDR1 is GTSNPN and CDR2 is SVGIG (reference sequence). The CDR3 spells CAWTRQQNTEAFF. CDR3 DNA sequence: TGTGCCTGGACGCGGCAGCAGAACACTGAAGCTTTCTTT. Full variable domain (missing parts from reference TRBV30 and TRBJ1-1): SQTIHQWPATLVQPVGSPLSLECTVEGTSNPNLYWYRQAAGRGLQLLFYSVGIGQISSEVPQNLSASRPQDRQFILSSKKLLLSDSGFYLCAWTRQQNTEAFFGQGTRLTVV.

This clone was found once. The chain combines TRBV6-4 with TRBJ2-2, with D unresolved. Germline lookup yields CDR1 MRHNA and CDR2 SNTAGT. The V end lost 3 bases, the J end lost 3 bases, and 8 bases lay between the germline ends. This CDR3 has 14 amino acids. CDR3: CASSEVADTGELFF. The CDR3 DNA is TGTGCCAGCAGTGAGGTAGCCGACACCGGGGAGCTGTTTTTT.

The rearrangement uses TRBV6-1 and TRBJ2-1; a possible D gene is TRBD1 (6 bases). This CDR3 has 13 residues. The V end lost 6 bases, the J end lost 8 bases, and 14 bases lay between the germline ends. CDR1 is MNHNS, CDR2 SASEGT, per germline. The CDR3 sequence is CASRLQGIYEQFF. CDR3 nucleotide sequence: TGTGCCAGCAGATTGCAGGGGATTTATGAGCAGTTCTTC.

The gene calls are TRBV21-1 and TRBJ1-3; the DNA was not compared with TRBD1, the D call given in the table. TRBV21-1 is noted as a pseudogene. CDR3 size: 15 residues. The chain's CDR3 is CASRWGQASGNTIYF. The CDR3 DNA reads as TGTGCCAGCAGATGGGGACAGGCATCTGGAAACACCATATATTTT.

CDR3 nucleotides: TGTGCCAGCAGCATCTTTAGCGGGAGCCTGAATGAGCAGTTCTTC. Protein sequence: CASSIFSGSLNEQFF. The chain carries TRBV7-2 and TRBJ2-1; 9 bases fit TRBD2. The CDR3 spans 15 residues. Germline V gene sequence: CDR1 SGHTA, CDR2 FQGNSA. V lost 5 bases, J lost 7 bases, and 9 bases stayed unmatched.

There are a few counts of this clone. The chain uses TRBV13 and TRBJ2-3, with 10 nucleotides matching TRBD2. This CDR3 is built from 14 residues. V shed 6 bases, J shed 5 bases, and the junction held 5 bases outside the gene matches. Germline CDR1 reads PRHDT; CDR2 reads FYEKMQ (reference sequence). The DNA of the CDR3 is TGTGCCAGCAGGCTAGCGGGAGAGGGAGATACGCAGTATTTT. It codes for CASRLAGEGDTQYF.